Included here is one TCR beta chain sequence, with context. Its antigen is currently unknown. TCRdb's copy holds only in-frame clones and misses some; the assay was immunoSEQ multiplex PCR. This sample has tens of thousands of clones, with 80% to 90% found just once. This record comes from a study of T cell responses to AZD1222 COVID-19 vaccine. The CDR3 length is 15 residues. The germline V gene has CDR1 MNHNS and CDR2 SASEGT. V was trimmed by 0 bases and J by 12 bases, leaving 18 bases between them. Study conclusions and caveats: White British people made up most donors, females outnumbered males, and clonal diversity was possibly underestimated.

The V call is TRBV6-1, the J call TRBJ1-5; D is ambiguous. Sample: peripheral blood, taken 28 days after the second AZD1222 dose. The TCR was taken from an adult who received the AZD1222 COVID-19 vaccine. CDR3 loop: CASSEADGAPWVQHF. CDR3 in DNA: TGTGCCAGCAGTGAAGCGGACGGAGCCCCTTGGGTCCAGCATTTT.